Listed below are T cell receptor beta chains from one sample, sequenced in a study of cytomegalovirus exposure and HLA in healthy donors. TCRdb keeps only in-frame clones here, not all; method: immunoSEQ multiplex PCR. The sample records 100,000 to 150,000 clones, 60% to 85% being singletons. Sequenced sample: PBMCs. The receptors originated from a woman younger than 30 in good health and CMV-seronegative. Each CDR3 is given with its conserved first and last residue. Each record gives: V gene, D gene, J gene, clone size, CDR3 protein, CDR3 DNA. A D gene is named only where the DNA matches it firmly. Clone sizes are given selectively: once, few, many, or a class where the clone is expanded.

>TRBV19|TRBD1|TRBJ1-1|few
CASNIDRGTEAFF
TGTGCCAGTAATATCGACAGGGGCACTGAAGCTTTCTTT
>TRBV18|TRBD1|TRBJ1-2|NA
CASSSSGQGRDGYTF
TGTGCCAGCTCATCAAGCGGACAGGGTCGCGATGGCTACACCTTC
>TRBV25-1|NA|TRBJ1-2|NA
CASSDGVSNYGYTF
TGTGCCAGCAGTGACGGAGTTTCTAACTATGGCTACACCTTC
>TRBV5-6|NA|TRBJ2-5|NA
CASSSLQGVRETQYF
TGTGCCAGCAGCTCCTTACAGGGTGTCCGAGAGACCCAGTACTTC
>TRBV4-2|NA|TRBJ1-2|NA
CASSQGGYDYGYTF
TGTGCCAGCAGCCAAGGCGGTTACGACTATGGCTACACCTTC
>TRBV5-1|NA|TRBJ2-1|once
CASRGLAGNNNEQFF
TGCGCCAGCAGAGGGTTGGCAGGGAATAACAATGAGCAGTTCTTC
>TRBV30|TRBD1|TRBJ1-5|NA
CACRGTAINQPQHF
TGTGCCTGTCGAGGGACAGCCATCAATCAGCCCCAGCATTTT
>TRBV5-5|TRBD1|TRBJ1-5|NA
CASSTGTANQPQHF
TGTGCCAGCAGCACCGGGACAGCCAATCAGCCCCAGCATTTT
>TRBV2|NA|TRBJ2-3|many
CASGPVGTDTQYF
TGTGCCAGCGGGCCAGTGGGCACAGATACGCAGTATTTT
>TRBV6-5|TRBD1|TRBJ2-1|NA
CASTHRGRSYNEQFF
TGTGCCAGCACCCACAGGGGCCGAAGCTACAATGAGCAGTTCTTC
>TRBV6-4|NA|TRBJ1-1|NA
CASSEGRGTEAFF
TGTGCCAGCAGTGAAGGCAGGGGCACTGAAGCTTTCTTT
>TRBV4-1|TRBD2|TRBJ2-7|NA
CASSLLWTSGRVSYEQYF
TGCGCCAGCAGCCTCTTATGGACTAGCGGGAGAGTCTCCTACGAGCAGTACTTC
>TRBV5-5|NA|TRBJ1-2|once
CASSLRAVLGGYTF
TGTGCCAGCAGCTTGAGAGCGGTTCTCGGAGGCTACACCTTC
>TRBV30|NA|TRBJ1-1|once
CAWSVRGRGAFF
TGTGCCTGGAGTGTACGAGGCCGAGGGGCTTTCTTT
>TRBV2|TRBD2|TRBJ2-7|NA
CASSPRLAGGGEQYF
TGTGCCAGCAGTCCACGACTAGCGGGAGGGGGCGAGCAGTACTTC
>TRBV5-1|NA|TRBJ1-5|NA
CASSLEGGRGQPQHF
TGCGCCAGCAGCTTGGAGGGGGGGCGAGGTCAGCCCCAGCATTTT
>TRBV6-1|NA|TRBJ1-2|NA
CASSDSRRGYTF
TGTGCCAGCAGTGATTCCCGTAGAGGCTACACCTTC
>TRBV5-1|NA|TRBJ2-1|NA
CASSLGAGTPYNEQFF
TGCGCCAGCAGCTTGGGGGCGGGGACCCCCTACAATGAGCAGTTCTTC
>TRBV7-2|TRBD1|TRBJ1-3|once
CASSLGWGTAGNTIYF
TGTGCCAGCAGCTTGGGTTGGGGGACAGCTGGAAACACCATATATTTT
>TRBV29-1|NA|TRBJ2-7|NA
CSVGGIPYEQYF
TGCAGCGTTGGAGGGATACCATACGAGCAGTACTTC
>TRBV6-1|NA|TRBJ1-1|few
CASSDGLGVEAFF
TGTGCCAGCAGTGACGGGTTGGGAGTCGAAGCTTTCTTT
>TRBV2|TRBD2|TRBJ2-7|NA
CASKSSGLDEQYF
TGTGCCAGCAAAAGTAGCGGGCTCGACGAGCAGTACTTC
>TRBV5-1|TRBD1|TRBJ1-1|NA
CASSLGGTGETEAFF
TGCGCCAGCAGCTTGGGGGGGACAGGGGAAACTGAAGCTTTCTTT
>TRBV6-5|TRBD2|TRBJ2-3|NA
CASRALAGGPDTQYF
TGTGCCAGCAGGGCATTAGCGGGAGGTCCAGATACGCAGTATTTT
>TRBV15|TRBD2|TRBJ2-5|NA
CATSRVLAAQETQYF
TGTGCCACCAGCAGAGTACTAGCGGCCCAAGAGACCCAGTACTTC
>TRBV21-1|NA|TRBJ1-1|few
CASRDRECSEAFF
TGTGCCAGTAGGGACAGGGAGTGCTCTGAAGCTTTCTTT
>TRBV7-2|NA|TRBJ2-2|NA
CASSRIGLAVNTGELFF
TGTGCCAGCAGCCGTATCGGGCTAGCCGTAAACACCGGGGAGCTGTTTTTT
>TRBV11-2|NA|TRBJ1-2|NA
CASSLDRAGFGYTF
TGTGCCAGCAGCTTAGACAGGGCCGGTTTTGGCTACACCTTC
>TRBV5-6|TRBD2|TRBJ2-3|NA
CASSWGTSGRPDTQYF
TGTGCCAGCAGCTGGGGGACTAGCGGGAGGCCAGATACGCAGTATTTT
>TRBV11-2|TRBD2|TRBJ2-1|few
CASSLAGMEQFF
TGTGCCAGCAGCCTAGCGGGAATGGAGCAGTTCTTC
>TRBV5-1|TRBD1|TRBJ1-2|NA
CASTTETGAASGYTF
TGCGCCAGCACAACCGAGACAGGGGCGGCGAGCGGCTACACCTTC
>TRBV5-1|TRBD1|TRBJ1-4|NA
CASRRRLTGTADEKLFF
TGCGCCAGCAGGAGACGCTTAACCGGGACAGCTGATGAAAAACTGTTTTTT
>TRBV9|TRBD2|TRBJ2-5|NA
CASSVGGREETQYF
TGTGCCAGCAGCGTGGGGGGGAGGGAAGAGACCCAGTACTTC
>TRBV4-1|NA|TRBJ2-7|NA
CASSQAGLPYEQYF
TGCGCCAGCAGCCAAGCAGGCCTGCCCTACGAGCAGTACTTC
>TRBV14|NA|TRBJ1-3|few
CASSVNSGNTIYF
TGTGCCAGCAGCGTTAACTCTGGAAACACCATATATTTT
>TRBV30|NA|TRBJ1-3|once
CAWSVRGTGNTIYF
TGTGCCTGGAGTGTGAGAGGGACTGGAAACACCATATATTTT
>TRBV7-2|NA|TRBJ1-3|NA
CASSSTAFSGNTIYF
TGTGCCAGCAGCTCGACAGCCTTCTCTGGAAACACCATATATTTT
>TRBV2|NA|TRBJ2-3|NA
CASSEGILLADTQYF
TGTGCCAGCAGTGAAGGCATCCTACTCGCAGATACGCAGTATTTT
>TRBV10-1|TRBD2|TRBJ2-3|NA
CASSPQRGPTDTQYF
TGCGCCAGCAGTCCTCAGCGGGGACCGACAGATACGCAGTATTTT
>TRBV21-1|NA|TRBJ1-4|NA
CASSIDTRGEKLFF
TGTGCCAGCAGCATCGACACCCGGGGGGAAAAACTGTTTTTT
>TRBV30|NA|TRBJ2-5|NA
CAWSVIRETQYF
TGTGCCTGGAGTGTGATTCGGGAGACCCAGTACTTC
>TRBV21-1|NA|TRBJ1-1|once
CASSKGDWTEAFF
TGTGCCAGCAGCAAAGGGGACTGGACAGAAGCTTTCTTT
>TRBV10-3|NA|TRBJ1-2|NA
CAISESGRDGYTF
TGTGCCATCAGTGAGTCGGGCAGGGATGGCTACACCTTC
>TRBV5-4|NA|TRBJ1-2|NA
CASSAGTPTSNYGYTF
TGTGCCAGCAGCGCCGGGACACCGACATCCAACTATGGCTACACCTTC
>TRBV28|NA|TRBJ1-4|NA
CASMPLGRGEKLFF
TGTGCCAGCATGCCCTTAGGCCGAGGCGAAAAACTGTTTTTT
>TRBV7-6|NA|TRBJ2-2|NA
CASSLANSGNTGELFF
TGTGCCAGCAGCTTAGCGAATAGCGGCAACACCGGGGAGCTGTTTTTT
>TRBV30|TRBD2|TRBJ2-7|NA
CAFVPGLAREQYF
TGTGCCTTCGTCCCGGGACTAGCTCGCGAGCAGTACTTC
>TRBV10-3|TRBD2|TRBJ2-1|NA
CAISGREGQGNEQFF
TGTGCCATCAGTGGCCGGGAGGGCCAGGGCAATGAGCAGTTCTTC
>TRBV7-2|TRBD1|TRBJ2-5|NA
CASSVKTGDQETQYF
TGTGCCAGCAGCGTAAAAACAGGGGACCAAGAGACCCAGTACTTC
>TRBV5-6|TRBD2|TRBJ2-1|NA
CASSRLAGETYNEQFF
TGTGCCAGCAGCCGACTAGCGGGAGAGACCTACAATGAGCAGTTCTTC
>TRBV15|NA|TRBJ1-5|NA
CATSRKGSGSNQPQHF
TGTGCCACCAGCAGAAAAGGTTCAGGTAGCAATCAGCCCCAGCATTTT
>TRBV29-1|NA|TRBJ1-1|NA
CSVEGAGLAFF
TGCAGCGTTGAGGGGGCGGGCCTTGCTTTCTTT
>TRBV7-9|NA|TRBJ2-7|few
CASSLGELGYEQYF
TGTGCCAGCAGCTTAGGCGAACTAGGATACGAGCAGTACTTC
>TRBV7-9|NA|TRBJ1-1|NA
CASSFKTEENTEAFF
TGTGCCAGCAGCTTTAAGACAGAAGAGAACACTGAAGCTTTCTTT
>TRBV6-5|TRBD2|TRBJ2-1|NA
CASSRGIAGYNEQFF
TGTGCCAGCAGCCGCGGGATAGCGGGGTACAATGAGCAGTTCTTC
>TRBV5-4|NA|TRBJ1-2|NA
CASSLVGDYGYTF
TGTGCCAGCAGCTTGGTCGGGGACTATGGCTACACCTTC
>TRBV27|NA|TRBJ2-7|NA
CASSLAAGTYEQYF
TGTGCCAGCAGTTTGGCGGCAGGGACCTACGAGCAGTACTTC
>TRBV5-1|NA|TRBJ2-7|NA
CASSLLTASYEQYF
TGCGCCAGCAGCTTGCTCACTGCTTCCTACGAGCAGTACTTC
>TRBV30|NA|TRBJ1-4|NA
CAWSVHRGAQPEKLFF
TGTGCCTGGAGTGTACATCGGGGGGCCCAACCCGAAAAACTGTTTTTT